The source of this T cell receptor beta chain is a study of graft-versus-host responses after intestinal transplantation. On the study more broadly: Transplantation in recipients was multivisceral, liver-intestinal, or isolated intestinal.

Trimming took 1 base from V and 4 from J; bases not matched to a gene: 11. This CDR3 region has 17 residues. Germline V CDR1 and CDR2: LGHNA, YNFKEQ. Irradiated stimulators labeled with violet dye, approximately 200,000 in number, were plated with approximately 200,000 CFSE-labeled responders. Post-reaction, proliferating CD3+CD4+ and CD3+CD8+ responders (CFSE-low) were sorted. Findings and caveats of the study: Declining HvG levels early post-transplant were linked to peak circulating GvH clone levels. Recipient marrow held GvH clones, some first seen in ileum or blood.

Assay used: immunoSEQ multiplex PCR; TCRdb lists only in-frame clones, some missing. The sample includes 20,000 to 25,000 clones, about 45% of them seen just once. The V and J genes are TRBV4-2 and TRBJ2-5; TRBD1 aligns across 8 bases. Here the sequenced sample was alloreactive CD8+ T cells from a mixed lymphocyte reaction culture, taken before transplantation. Subset indicated: CFSE-low proliferating T cells sorted from approximately 6-day pre-transplant mixed lymphocyte reaction (GvH or HvG direction). This TCR came from a human patient who was an organ donor for intestinal transplantation. CDR3 region: CASSQAPPLTGGETQYF. The DNA for the CDR3 is TGTGCCAGCAGCCAAGCCCCCCCCCTTACAGGGGGAGAGACCCAGTACTTC.